This passage covers 27 T cell receptor beta chains from one sample sequenced in a study of metastatic and nonmetastatic thyroid tumors. Thyroid surgery had not been preceded by any treatment in any patient. TCRdb reprocessed the PCR reads via MiXCR. The sample has nearly 25,000 clones, over 25% seen once. The sequenced sample consisted of blood. These receptors were obtained from a male donor with papillary thyroid cancer or a benign thyroid nodule (not recorded which). Some clones in this sample may be carry-over from other donors' samples.

This clone is medium-sized by share. The J gene is TRBJ2-6, the V gene TRBV6-5; TRBD2 might be the D (6 bases). This CDR3 region has 17 residues. V was shortened by 4 bases and J by 0 bases, with 13 bases between the two germline ends. Germline CDR1 reads MNHEY; CDR2 reads SVGAGI. CDR3 nucleotide sequence: TGTGCCAGCAGTTGGGCGGGGTCCAGCTCTGGGGCCAACGTCCTGACTTTC. Translating gives CASSWAGSSSGANVLTF.

This chain connects TRBV6-6 to TRBJ2-7, with D possibly being TRBD1 (7 bases). Germline loops: CDR1 MNHNY, CDR2 SVGAGI (reference sequence). V was trimmed by 2 bases and J by 9 bases, leaving 23 bases between them. The CDR3 totals 16 residues. The CDR3 DNA reads as TGTGCCAGCAGTTACGGCGGGACAGACCTCACAGATACGCAGTACTTC. This translates into CASSYGGTDLTDTQYF.

At least ten counts were recorded for this clone. The rearrangement uses TRBV6-2 or TRBV6-3 and TRBJ1-5; D unclear. The CDR3 totals 15 residues. Between the trimmed V and J ends, which lost 5 bases and 3 bases, there was a span of 14 bases. Germline CDR1 MNHEY, CDR2 SVGEGT. The CDR3 spells CASSPPAGDNQPQHF. The CDR3, as DNA: TGTGCCAGCAGTCCTCCCGCTGGGGACAATCAGCCCCAGCATTTT.

This clone was detected ten times or more. The genes are TRBV7-2 and TRBJ2-2; unclear D gene. Germline loops: CDR1 SGHTA, CDR2 FQGNSA. The CDR3 contains 15 residues. The V end was cut by 5 bases, the J end by 5 bases, with 15 bases between. CDR3 nucleotide sequence: TGTGCCAGCAGCCCGGTTTTGGGCCCTACCGGGGAGCTGTTTTTT. Its protein product is CASSPVLGPTGELFF. Drawing the rest from reference TRBV7-2 and TRBJ2-2, the complete variable domain is GAGVSQSPSNKVTEKGKDVELRCDPISGHTALYWYRQSLGQGLEFLIYFQGNSAPDKSGLPSDRFSAERTGGSVSTLTIQRTQQEDSAVYLCASSPVLGPTGELFFGEGSRLTVL.

This clone appeared many times. The chain is built from TRBV6-1 and TRBJ2-5, with 7 bases lining up with TRBD1. The CDR3 length is 15 residues. From germline, CDR1 is MNHNS and CDR2 SASEGT. With V trimmed by 4 bases and J by 7 bases, 12 bases remained unmatched. CDR3 in amino acids: CASSGRRTGRGTQYF. The DNA of the CDR3 is TGTGCCAGCAGTGGCCGACGGACAGGTCGAGGGACCCAGTACTTC.

The chain links TRBV11-1 to TRBJ2-7; 12 bases are shared with TRBD2. The V segment lost 8 bases and the J segment 0 bases; nucleotides outside the gene matches: 11. This CDR3 is built from 17 residues. Germline V gives CDR1 SGHAT, CDR2 FQDESV (reference sequence). CDR3 sequence: CASWSGLAGRGSYEQYF. The DNA for the CDR3 is TGTGCCAGCTGGTCTGGACTAGCGGGAAGGGGCTCCTACGAGCAGTACTTC.

This clone appeared a few times. This chain joins TRBV6-1 and TRBJ2-7; D possibly corresponds to TRBD1 (6 bases). Trimming stripped 4 bases from V and 7 bases from J, with 20 bases between. Per the germline V gene, CDR1 is MNHNS and CDR2 is SASEGT. The CDR3 length is 15 residues. CDR3 bases: TGTGCCAGCAGTGGCCAGGGGAGTATCTCTAGGGAGCAGTACTTC. Translation gives CASSGQGSISREQYF.

This chain joins TRBV11-2 and TRBJ2-5, with no clear D. This CDR3 comprises 15 residues. The germline gives CDR1 SGHAT, CDR2 FQNNGV. V was clipped by 1 base and J by 1 base, with 10 bases between them. In DNA, the CDR3 is TGTGCCAGCAGCTTAGTTGGCAGTTCCCAAGAGACCCAGTACTTC. It yields the protein CASSLVGSSQETQYF.

By share of the sample, this clone is medium-sized. The chain uses TRBV28 and TRBJ1-1; no firm D call. This CDR3 is built from 13 residues. In germline, CDR1 is MDHEN, CDR2 SYDVKM. Trimming left V 2 bases short and J 4 bases short, with 8 bases between. The CDR3 here is CASSLHFATEAFF. The CDR3 bases are TGTGCCAGCAGTTTACACTTTGCCACTGAAGCTTTCTTT.

This clone was seen at least ten times. The chain employs TRBV6-2 or TRBV6-3 and TRBJ2-1; 10 bases align to TRBD1. The V gene end was trimmed by 5 bases and the J gene end by 9 bases; junction bases not matched to a gene: 7. There are 14 residues in the CDR3. Germline V lookup: CDR1 MNHEY, CDR2 SVGEGT. The CDR3 spells CASSLGQGKGEQFF. The CDR3 region has the DNA TGTGCCAGCAGTCTGGGACAGGGGAAAGGTGAGCAGTTCTTC.

This clone was observed many times. The chain employs TRBV9 and TRBJ1-5; unclear D gene. This CDR3 comprises 15 residues. CDR1 and CDR2 (germline): SGDLS, YYNGEE. With 5 bases removed from V and 7 bases from J, the gap between germline ends came to 19 bases. In DNA form, the CDR3 reads TGTGCCAGCAGTGCCTCGGGTCTGGGAGTACAGCCCCAGCATTTT. It specifies CASSASGLGVQPQHF.

This clone was seen a few times. CDR3 bases: TGTGCCAGCAGTTTATCAGGGAGCTCCTACAATGAGCAGTTCTTC. This gives the protein CASSLSGSSYNEQFF. The J gene is TRBJ2-1, the V gene TRBV6-2 or TRBV6-3; D could derive from TRBD1 or TRBD2 (5 bases each). Germline CDR1 MNHEY, CDR2 SVGEGT. The ends were cut back, 4 bases at V and 0 bases at J, with 10 bases in the middle. The CDR3 has 15 amino acids.

This clone was counted at least ten times. The J gene is TRBJ2-6, the V gene TRBV20-1; D is ambiguous. Germline assignment: CDR1 DFQATT and CDR2 SNEGSKA (reference sequence). Trimming left V 3 bases short and J 3 bases short, with 9 bases between. The CDR3 length is 14 residues. CDR3 sequence: CSARSPFGANVLTF. The DNA for the CDR3 is TGCAGTGCTAGGTCCCCCTTTGGGGCCAACGTCCTGACTTTC.

V is TRBV20-1 and J is TRBJ2-7; D is perhaps TRBD1 or TRBD2 (5 bases each). The CDR3 is 13 residues long. From germline, CDR1 is DFQATT and CDR2 SNEGSKA (reference sequence). V was cut by 4 bases and J by 7 bases, with 17 bases left in between. DNA for the CDR3: TGCAGTGCTAATTGGGTGGAGTGGGGGGAGCAGTACTTC. This codes for CSANWVEWGEQYF.

The rearrangement joins TRBV20-1 to TRBJ2-7; D might be TRBD2 (6 bases). Germline V gives CDR1 DFQATT, CDR2 SNEGSKA (reference sequence). This CDR3 spans 12 amino acids. The CDR3 sequence: CSRDGSYYEQYF. The CDR3 DNA is TGCAGCCGAGACGGGAGCTACTACGAGCAGTACTTC.

This clone came up many times. The CDR3 coding sequence is TGTGCCAGCGGCGTCGAGCTAGAGACCCAGTACTTC. Encoded protein: CASGVELETQYF. The V and J genes are TRBV28 and TRBJ2-5, with unresolved D. This CDR3 comprises 12 residues. Between the trimmed V and J ends, which lost 8 bases and 4 bases, there was a span of 11 bases. Germline CDR1 reads MDHEN; CDR2 reads SYDVKM.

V is TRBV7-9 and J is TRBJ2-7; TRBD1 might be the D (6 bases). V was pared by 4 bases and J by 5 bases, with 12 bases between. The CDR3 has 13 residues. The germline V gene has CDR1 SEHNR and CDR2 FQNEAQ (reference sequence). The CDR3 bases are TGTGCCAGCAGCTCCAGGGGACGGAACGAGCAGTACTTC. Translated, it gives CASSSRGRNEQYF.

This clone ranks as medium-sized (0.01 to 0.1%). The identical CDR3 is also encoded by other nucleotide sequences in the sample. This chain connects TRBV19 to TRBJ2-7; 8 nucleotides agree with TRBD1. This CDR3 has 15 amino acids. In germline, CDR1 is LNHDA, CDR2 SQIVND (reference sequence). Germline trimming cut 5 bases from V and 0 bases from J; bases unmatched to any gene: 6. CDR3 coding DNA: TGTGCCAGTAGTGACGACAGGGGTAGCTCCTACGAGCAGTACTTC. This translates into CASSDDRGSSYEQYF.

A few counts support this clone. The chain combines TRBV4-1 with TRBJ1-2, with D possibly being TRBD1 (6 bases). Germline CDR1 reads MGHRA; CDR2 reads YSYEKL. With 4 bases removed from V and 3 bases from J, the gap between germline ends came to 15 bases. CDR3 length: 15 amino acids. The CDR3, as DNA: TGCGCCAGCAGCCCCATTTCGGGGGGCTACTATGGCTACACCTTC. This translates into CASSPISGGYYGYTF.

The gene calls are TRBV5-1 and TRBJ2-5; TRBD2 matches 8 bases. This CDR3 spans 13 amino acids. V shed 4 bases, J shed 5 bases, and the junction held 4 bases outside the gene matches. Germline V gene sequence: CDR1 SGHRS, CDR2 YFSETQ. CDR3 bases: TGCGCCAGCAGCCGGGGGGGTGGTGAGACCCAGTACTTC. Its protein is CASSRGGGETQYF.

In its sample, this clone was seen a few times. This chain joins TRBV27 and TRBJ2-7, with 8 bases that match TRBD2. After removal of 4 bases from V and 1 base from J, the junction contained 3 bases not matched to a gene. The CDR3 covers 14 residues. Germline CDR1 is MNHEY and CDR2 is SMNVEV (reference sequence). CDR3: CASSYQRESYEQYF. CDR3 sequence (DNA): TGTGCCAGCAGTTACCAGCGGGAGTCCTACGAGCAGTACTTC.

The rearrangement uses TRBV7-8 and TRBJ2-2, with 8 bases matching TRBD1. There are 16 residues in the CDR3. V shed 5 bases, J shed 5 bases, and the junction held 10 bases outside the gene matches. CDR1 is SGHVS, CDR2 FQNEAQ, per germline. The CDR3 spells CASSPRTGLVTGELFF. The CDR3 nucleotides are TGTGCCAGCAGCCCCCGGACAGGGTTGGTAACCGGGGAGCTGTTTTTT.

This clone was counted at least ten times. The chain is built from TRBV12-3 or TRBV12-4 and TRBJ2-6; possibly TRBD1 or TRBD2 for D (5 bases each). With 5 bases removed from V and 4 bases from J, the gap between germline ends came to 12 bases. The CDR3 spans 15 residues. The CDR3: CASSLSGLGANVLTF. The CDR3 DNA is TGTGCCAGCAGTCTATCGGGGCTCGGGGCCAACGTCCTGACTTTC.

This clone is labeled as medium-sized. The chain is built from TRBV7-8 and TRBJ1-6; D is unresolved. The germline V gene encodes CDR1 SGHVS and CDR2 FQNEAQ. V was trimmed by 5 bases and J by 13 bases, leaving 12 bases between them. There are 12 residues in the CDR3. The CDR3: CASSIGPGPLHF. CDR3 DNA sequence: TGTGCCAGCAGCATTGGCCCCGGGCCCCTCCACTTT.

The sample holds many counts of this clone. This chain joins TRBV6-5 and TRBJ1-4; D is ambiguous. Trimming cost V 0 bases and J 3 bases, with 11 bases left between them. This CDR3 spans 16 amino acids. The germline CDR1 and CDR2 sequences are MNHEY and SVGAGI. CDR3 sequence: CASSYSGLSSNEKLFF. The DNA of the CDR3 is TGTGCCAGCAGTTACTCAGGCCTCAGCTCTAATGAAAAACTGTTTTTT.

V usage is TRBV6-2 or TRBV6-3 and J usage is TRBJ2-3; D could derive from TRBD1 or TRBD2 (6 bases each). Per the germline V gene, CDR1 is MNHEY and CDR2 is SVGEGT. This CDR3 is built from 14 residues. The V end lost 3 bases, the J end lost 3 bases, and 10 bases lay between the germline ends. Here the CDR3 reads CASSYRGLTDTQYF. CDR3 DNA: TGTGCCAGCAGTTATCGGGGGCTAACAGATACGCAGTATTTT.

This clone was counted many times. The chain is built from TRBV19 and TRBJ2-3, with D perhaps matching TRBD2 (6 bases). Trimming removed 2 bases from V and 2 bases from J, with 14 bases in between. CDR1 and CDR2 from the germline V gene are LNHDA and SQIVND (reference sequence). The CDR3 loop spans 16 amino acids. The CDR3 DNA reads TGTGCCAGTAGTATATGGGGAGGAGGGAACACAGATACGCAGTATTTT. As protein: CASSIWGGGNTDTQYF. The variable domain in full, with the rest retrieved from reference TRBV19 and TRBJ2-3, is DGGITQSPKYLFRKEGQNVTLSCEQNLNHDAMYWYRQDPGQGLRLIYYSQIVNDFQKGDIAEGYSVSREKKESFPLTVTSAQKNPTAFYLCASSIWGGGNTDTQYFGPGTRLTVL.